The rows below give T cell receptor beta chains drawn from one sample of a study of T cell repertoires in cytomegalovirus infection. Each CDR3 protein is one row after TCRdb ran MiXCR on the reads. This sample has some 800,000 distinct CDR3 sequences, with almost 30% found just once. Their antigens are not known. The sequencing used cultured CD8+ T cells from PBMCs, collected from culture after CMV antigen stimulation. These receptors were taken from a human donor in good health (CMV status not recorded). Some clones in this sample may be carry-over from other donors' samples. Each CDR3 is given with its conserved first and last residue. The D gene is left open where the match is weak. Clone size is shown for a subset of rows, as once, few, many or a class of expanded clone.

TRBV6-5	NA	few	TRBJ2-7	TGTGCCAGCAGCCGGGCCTGGTACTACGAGCAGTACTTC	CASSRAWYYEQYF
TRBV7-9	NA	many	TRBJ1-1	TGTGCCAGCAGCTTAGGACGTTCGGGGGGCAAAACTGAAGCTTTCTTT	CASSLGRSGGKTEAFF
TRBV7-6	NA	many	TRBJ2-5	TGTGCCAGCAGCTTAGCGGCGGCGTTCCAAGAGACCCAGTACTTC	CASSLAAAFQETQYF
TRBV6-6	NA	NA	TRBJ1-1	TGTGCCAGCACCTCAGGGTTAAGGACTGAAGCTTTCTTT	CASTSGLRTEAFF
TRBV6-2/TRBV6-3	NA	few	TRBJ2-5	TGTGCCAGCAGTTACCCGTCGGGGGCTGGAGGGGAGACCCAGTACTTC	CASSYPSGAGGETQYF
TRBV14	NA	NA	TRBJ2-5	TGTGCCAGCAGCCAAGATAGGGCGGCCCCCCGGCTATCCGAGACCCAGTACTTC	CASSQDRAAPRLSETQYF
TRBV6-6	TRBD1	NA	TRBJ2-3	TGTGCCAGCAGTTATCAGACAGGGGGCGAATCTGCTCTCAGCACAGATACGCAGTATTTT	CASSYQTGGESALSTDTQYF
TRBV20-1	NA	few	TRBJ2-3	TGCAGTGCTAGAGCGTTAGGCTCGTCCGGTCCAGATACGCAGTATTTT	CSARALGSSGPDTQYF
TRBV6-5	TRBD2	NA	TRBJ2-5	TGTGCCAGCAGTCCGGGGACTAGCGGGGGGGCGATGGAGACCCAGTACTTC	CASSPGTSGGAMETQYF
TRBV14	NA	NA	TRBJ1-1	TGTGCCAGCAGCCAAGATACGGAGGGGTGGGACACTGAAGCTTTCTTT	CASSQDTEGWDTEAFF
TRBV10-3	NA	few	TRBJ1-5	TGTGCCATCAGTGACCAGGACAGTCATCAGCCCCAGCATTTT	CAISDQDSHQPQHF
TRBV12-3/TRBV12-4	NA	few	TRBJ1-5	TGTGCCAGCAGTTCCAATTCTCCTCAGCATTTT	CASSSNSPQHF
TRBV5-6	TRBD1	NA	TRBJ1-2	TGTGCCAGCAGCTTGAGGGACAGGGTTTGGTATGGCTACACCTTC	CASSLRDRVWYGYTF
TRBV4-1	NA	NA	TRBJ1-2	TGCGCCAGCAGCCAAGAAGATTTTTCTAACTATGGCTACACCTTC	CASSQEDFSNYGYTF
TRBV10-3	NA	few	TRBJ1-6	TGTGCCATCAGTGTTAACCCGAGCTCCTATAATTCACCCCTCCACTTT	CAISVNPSSYNSPLHF
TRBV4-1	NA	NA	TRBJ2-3	TGCGCCAGCAGCCAAGATCCCCCCCTCGGAGTGACAGATACGCAGTATTTT	CASSQDPPLGVTDTQYF
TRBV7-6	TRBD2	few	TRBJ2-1	TGTGCCAGCAGCTTAGTGGGGGGGGTCTCGTCCTACAATGAGCAGTTCTTC	CASSLVGGVSSYNEQFF
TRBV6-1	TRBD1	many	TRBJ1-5	TGTGCCAGCAGATCGGGACAGGGAAATCAGCCCCAGCATTTT	CASRSGQGNQPQHF
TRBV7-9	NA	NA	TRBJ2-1	TGTGCCAGCAGCTCCAGGGAGAATGAGCAGTTCTTC	CASSSRENEQFF
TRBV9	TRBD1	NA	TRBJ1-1	TGTGCCAGCAGTTTACTCCGGGACAGGGGTGAAGCTTTCTTT	CASSLLRDRGEAFF
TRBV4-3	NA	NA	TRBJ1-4	TGCGCCAGCCCAGTGGCTAAAAAACTGTTTTTT	CASPVAKKLFF
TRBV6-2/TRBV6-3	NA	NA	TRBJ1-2	TGTGCCAGCAGTTACGCGACCGCTTCGGGAGGCTACACCTTC	CASSYATASGGYTF
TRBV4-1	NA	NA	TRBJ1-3	TGCGCCAGCAGCCAAGAACCACTCTCTGGAAACACCATATATTTT	CASSQEPLSGNTIYF
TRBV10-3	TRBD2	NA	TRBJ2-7	TGTGCCATCAGTGGCGGGAGGGTCGAGCAGTACTTC	CAISGGRVEQYF
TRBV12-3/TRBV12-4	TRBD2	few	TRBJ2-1	TGTGCCAGCAGCTACCGCGGGGGGGTGTACAATGAGCAGTTCTTC	CASSYRGGVYNEQFF
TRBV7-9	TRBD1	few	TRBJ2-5	TGTGCCAGCAGCGAGATACAGGGGTTGGGGGAGACCCAGTACTTC	CASSEIQGLGETQYF
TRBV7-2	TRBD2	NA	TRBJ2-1	TGTGCCAGCAGCTTAGAGGGACTAGCGGGGGCCACACGCTCTTTCGATGAGCAGTTCTTC	CASSLEGLAGATRSFDEQFF
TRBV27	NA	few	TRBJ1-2	TGTGCCAGCAGAGCCTTCTATGGCTACACCTTC	CASRAFYGYTF
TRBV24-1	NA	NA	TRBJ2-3	TGTGCCACCAGTCGGGCGGGGTGGAGCACAGATACGCAGTATTTT	CATSRAGWSTDTQYF
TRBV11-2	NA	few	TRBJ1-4	TGTGCCAGCAGCTTAGGACTCAGGGAGCTATATGAAAAACTGTTTTTT	CASSLGLRELYEKLFF
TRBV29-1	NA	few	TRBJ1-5	TGCAGCGTTTGGCAGGGTGGCAATCAGCCCCAGCATTTT	CSVWQGGNQPQHF
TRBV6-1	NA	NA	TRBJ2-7	TGTGCCAGCAGTGAAGCAAAGCAGGCGTACGAGCAGTACTTC	CASSEAKQAYEQYF
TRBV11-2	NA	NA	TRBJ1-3	TGTGCCAGCAGGTCTCCGGGGCTTGATGGAAACACCATATATTTT	CASRSPGLDGNTIYF
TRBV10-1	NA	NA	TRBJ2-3	TGCGCCAGCAGTGATACTTTGTTCACAGATACGCAGTATTTT	CASSDTLFTDTQYF
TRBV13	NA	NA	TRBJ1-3	TGTGCCAGCAGCCTATGGGGGGACTTGCAGTCTGGAAACACCATATATTTT	CASSLWGDLQSGNTIYF
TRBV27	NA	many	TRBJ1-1	TGTGCCACCGGGGAGGGGTCGAACACTGAAGCTTTCTTT	CATGEGSNTEAFF
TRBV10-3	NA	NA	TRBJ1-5	TGTGCCATCAGTGAGACCGGGGGGGGAAGGAGCAATCAGCCCCAGCATTTT	CAISETGGGRSNQPQHF
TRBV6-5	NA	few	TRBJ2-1	TGTGCCAGCAGTTTGGGCACCCCTCTTTACAATGAGCAGTTCTTC	CASSLGTPLYNEQFF
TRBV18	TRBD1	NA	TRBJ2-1	TGTGCCAGCTGCCGGGACAGGGGTAATGAGCAGTTCTTC	CASCRDRGNEQFF
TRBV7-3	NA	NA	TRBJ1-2	TGTGCCAGCAGCCCCACGACAGACTATGGCTACACCTTC	CASSPTTDYGYTF
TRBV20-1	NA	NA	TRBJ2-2	TGCAGTGCTAGAGCCTACCTGACCGGGGAGCTGTTTTTT	CSARAYLTGELFF
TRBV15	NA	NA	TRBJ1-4	TGTGCCACCAGCAGAGATCGGGTTGGAAAACTGTTTTTT	CATSRDRVGKLFF
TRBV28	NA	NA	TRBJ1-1	TGTGCCAGCAGTTTCATCAGAGAGCTGAACACTGAAGCTTTCTTT	CASSFIRELNTEAFF
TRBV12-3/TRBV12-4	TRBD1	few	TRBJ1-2	TGTGCCAGCAGTGGACAGGGTATTGGCTACACCTTC	CASSGQGIGYTF
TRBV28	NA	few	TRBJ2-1	TGTGCCAGCAGTTTATTGTTATCGGGGATCGGGGTGACCTACAATGAGCAGTTCTTC	CASSLLLSGIGVTYNEQFF
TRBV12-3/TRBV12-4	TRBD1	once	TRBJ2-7	TGTGCCAGCAGTTTTTCCGGGACAGGGTTCCACGAGCAGTACTTC	CASSFSGTGFHEQYF
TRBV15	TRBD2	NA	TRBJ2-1	TGTGCCACCAGCTTATCCCCACGGATAGCGGGGGTAAGTTTGGATGAGCAGTTCTTC	CATSLSPRIAGVSLDEQFF
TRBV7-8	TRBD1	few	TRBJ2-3	TGTGCCAGCAGCTTAGCTATAGACAGGGGCACAGATACGCAGTATTTT	CASSLAIDRGTDTQYF
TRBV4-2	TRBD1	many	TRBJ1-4	TGTGCCAGCAGCCAAGAGACGGGGACAGGGGGGGAAAAACTGTTTTTT	CASSQETGTGGEKLFF
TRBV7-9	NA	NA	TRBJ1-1	TGTGCCAGCAGCTACGGAAGTATGAACACTGAAGCTTTCTTT	CASSYGSMNTEAFF
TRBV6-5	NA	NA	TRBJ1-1	TGTGCCAGCAGTTCATGGGACCTTGAAGCTTTCTTT	CASSSWDLEAFF
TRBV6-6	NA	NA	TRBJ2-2	TGTGCCAGCACCACCCCTCACACAACCGGGGAGCTGTTTTTT	CASTTPHTTGELFF
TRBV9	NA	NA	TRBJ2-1	TGTGCCAGCAGCGTAGATTCCGGGGGACCGCCATACAATGAGCAGTTCTTC	CASSVDSGGPPYNEQFF
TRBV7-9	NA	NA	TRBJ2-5	TGTGCCAGCAGCTGGGGACCCGAAGAGACCCAGTACTTC	CASSWGPEETQYF
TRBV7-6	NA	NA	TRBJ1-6	TGTGCCAGCAGCCCAGGCCTAAATTCACCCCTCCACTTT	CASSPGLNSPLHF